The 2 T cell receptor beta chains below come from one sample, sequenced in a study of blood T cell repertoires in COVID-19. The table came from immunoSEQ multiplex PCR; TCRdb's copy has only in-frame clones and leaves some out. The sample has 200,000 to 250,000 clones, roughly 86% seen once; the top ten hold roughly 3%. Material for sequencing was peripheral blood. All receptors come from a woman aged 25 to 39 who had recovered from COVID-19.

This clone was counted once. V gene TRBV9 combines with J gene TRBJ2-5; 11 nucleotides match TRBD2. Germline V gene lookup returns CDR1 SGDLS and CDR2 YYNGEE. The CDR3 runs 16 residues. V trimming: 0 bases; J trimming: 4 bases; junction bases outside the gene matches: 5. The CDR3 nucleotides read TGTGCCAGCAGCGTAGAGGGGCTAGCGGGGGGAGAGACCCAGTACTTC. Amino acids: CASSVEGLAGGETQYF.

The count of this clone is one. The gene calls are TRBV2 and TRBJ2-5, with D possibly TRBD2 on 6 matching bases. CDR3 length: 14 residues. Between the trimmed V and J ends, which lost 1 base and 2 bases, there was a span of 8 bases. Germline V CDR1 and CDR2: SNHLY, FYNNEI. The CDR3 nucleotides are TGTGCCAGCAGTGAAGGGGACTGGCAAGAGACCCAGTACTTC. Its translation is CASSEGDWQETQYF.